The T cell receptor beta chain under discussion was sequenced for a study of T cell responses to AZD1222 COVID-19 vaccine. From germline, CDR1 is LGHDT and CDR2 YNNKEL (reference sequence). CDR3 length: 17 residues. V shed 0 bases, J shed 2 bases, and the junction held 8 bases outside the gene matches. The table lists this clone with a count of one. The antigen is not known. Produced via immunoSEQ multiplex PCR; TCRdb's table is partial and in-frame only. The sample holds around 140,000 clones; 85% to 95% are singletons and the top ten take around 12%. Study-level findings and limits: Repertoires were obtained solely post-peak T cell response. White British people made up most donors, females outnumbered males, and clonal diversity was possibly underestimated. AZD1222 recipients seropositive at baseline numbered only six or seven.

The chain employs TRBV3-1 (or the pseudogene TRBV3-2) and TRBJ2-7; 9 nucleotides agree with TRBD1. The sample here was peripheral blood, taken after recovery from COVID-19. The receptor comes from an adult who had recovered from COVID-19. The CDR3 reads CASSQDRDRVYPYEQYF. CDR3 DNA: TGTGCCAGCAGCCAAGATCGGGACAGGGTCTACCCCTACGAGCAGTACTTC.